A selection of T cell receptor beta chains follows, all from one sample in a study of cytomegalovirus exposure and HLA in healthy donors. The table came from immunoSEQ multiplex PCR; TCRdb's copy has only in-frame clones and leaves some out. The sample yields roughly 230,000 clones, around 90% seen once. Sample: PBMCs. These receptors came from a girl aged 2-9 years in good health and CMV-seronegative. CDR3s include the opening cysteine and the closing phenylalanine or tryptophan. The order of the fields is D gene, clone size, V gene, J gene, CDR3 DNA, CDR3 protein. The D gene is left open where the match is weak. Clone sizes are given selectively: once, few, many, or a class where the clone is expanded.

D gene: -
clone size: -
V gene: TRBV7-8
J gene: TRBJ1-6
CDR3 DNA: TGTGCCAGCAGCTTCGACCTGGAGGGTTCACCCCTCCACTTT
CDR3 protein: CASSFDLEGSPLHF

D gene: TRBD1
clone size: -
V gene: TRBV11-2
J gene: TRBJ2-3
CDR3 DNA: TGTGCCAGCAGCTCGAAACGGACAGGGAGCACAGATACGCAGTATTTT
CDR3 protein: CASSSKRTGSTDTQYF

D gene: -
clone size: once
V gene: TRBV7-2
J gene: TRBJ1-2
CDR3 DNA: TGTGCCAGCAGCCGCGAGAGGGCCCCTTCGGACTATGGCTACACCTTC
CDR3 protein: CASSRERAPSDYGYTF

D gene: TRBD2
clone size: -
V gene: TRBV6-6
J gene: TRBJ2-7
CDR3 DNA: TGTGCCAGCAACTTAGCGGGAGGTATTTACGAGCAGTACTTC
CDR3 protein: CASNLAGGIYEQYF

D gene: -
clone size: -
V gene: TRBV5-5
J gene: TRBJ2-1
CDR3 DNA: TGTGCCAGCAGCTCCGGGACTGGGTTTTACAATGAGCAGTTCTTC
CDR3 protein: CASSSGTGFYNEQFF

D gene: -
clone size: -
V gene: TRBV7-6
J gene: TRBJ2-3
CDR3 DNA: TGTGCCAGCAGCTTAGGGGGCCGGGCAGATACGCAGTATTTT
CDR3 protein: CASSLGGRADTQYF

D gene: -
clone size: few
V gene: TRBV27
J gene: TRBJ2-1
CDR3 DNA: TGTGCCAGCAGTGGCCTCGACCAGGGGAATGAGCAGTTCTTC
CDR3 protein: CASSGLDQGNEQFF

D gene: -
clone size: -
V gene: TRBV30
J gene: TRBJ1-3
CDR3 DNA: TGTGCCTGGAGTGGGGATTCAGGGGCTGGAAACACCATATATTTT
CDR3 protein: CAWSGDSGAGNTIYF

D gene: -
clone size: -
V gene: TRBV2
J gene: TRBJ1-6
CDR3 DNA: TGTGCCAGCACCCCCGGAGGGGCATATTCACCCCTCCACTTT
CDR3 protein: CASTPGGAYSPLHF

D gene: -
clone size: -
V gene: TRBV9
J gene: TRBJ1-1
CDR3 DNA: TGTGCCAGCAGCGTAGGAGAACTGGGGGGGGGTACTGAAGCTTTCTTT
CDR3 protein: CASSVGELGGGTEAFF

D gene: -
clone size: -
V gene: TRBV5-1
J gene: TRBJ2-3
CDR3 DNA: TGCGCCAGCAGCTTCCGCCTAGAGGCAGATACGCAGTATTTT
CDR3 protein: CASSFRLEADTQYF

D gene: TRBD1
clone size: -
V gene: TRBV10-3
J gene: TRBJ1-1
CDR3 DNA: TGTGCCATCAGAGGACAGGAGGGAGCTTTCTTT
CDR3 protein: CAIRGQEGAFF

D gene: -
clone size: once
V gene: TRBV6-1
J gene: TRBJ2-5
CDR3 DNA: TGTGCCAGCAGTGAGATAGCCGCGTTACGAGAGACCCAGTACTTC
CDR3 protein: CASSEIAALRETQYF

D gene: -
clone size: -
V gene: TRBV6-1
J gene: TRBJ2-6
CDR3 DNA: TGTGCCAACGGACAGCGCGACTCTGGGGCCAACGTCCTGACTTTC
CDR3 protein: CANGQRDSGANVLTF

D gene: TRBD1
clone size: -
V gene: TRBV2
J gene: TRBJ2-2
CDR3 DNA: TGTGCCAGCAGGTTTACGACAGGGGAGGACACCGGGGAGCTGTTTTTT
CDR3 protein: CASRFTTGEDTGELFF

D gene: TRBD2
clone size: -
V gene: TRBV5-1
J gene: TRBJ2-7
CDR3 DNA: TGCGCCAGCAGCTCTGGGGCGGGAGTTGGAGGCGAGCAGTACTTC
CDR3 protein: CASSSGAGVGGEQYF

D gene: TRBD2
clone size: -
V gene: TRBV11-2
J gene: TRBJ2-3
CDR3 DNA: TGTGCCAGCAGCTTAGGCGGGGGGACAGATACGCAGTATTTT
CDR3 protein: CASSLGGGTDTQYF

D gene: -
clone size: -
V gene: TRBV18
J gene: TRBJ1-3
CDR3 DNA: TGTGCCAGCTCACCACCTAACGGGAACTCTGGAAACACCATATATTTT
CDR3 protein: CASSPPNGNSGNTIYF

D gene: -
clone size: -
V gene: TRBV7-9
J gene: TRBJ2-7
CDR3 DNA: TGTGCCAGCAGCCCCCCTCAGGGAATCCACGAGCAGTACTTC
CDR3 protein: CASSPPQGIHEQYF

D gene: TRBD2
clone size: -
V gene: TRBV4-1
J gene: TRBJ2-3
CDR3 DNA: TGCGCCAGCAGCCAAGGGACCGCACTGGGCGGGAGGGCTTCGGGTACGCAGTATTTT
CDR3 protein: CASSQGTALGGRASGTQYF

D gene: TRBD1
clone size: -
V gene: TRBV10-2
J gene: TRBJ2-1
CDR3 DNA: TGCGCCAGCAGCCCCAAACTGAAGACAGGGAAGGGATCCCGTAAGCAGTTCTTC
CDR3 protein: CASSPKLKTGKGSRKQFF

D gene: TRBD2
clone size: -
V gene: TRBV12-5
J gene: TRBJ2-1
CDR3 DNA: TGTGCTAGTGGTTTGAAGTTAGCGGGAGGTTACAATGAGCAGTTCTTC
CDR3 protein: CASGLKLAGGYNEQFF

D gene: -
clone size: -
V gene: TRBV10-3
J gene: TRBJ1-2
CDR3 DNA: TGTGCCATCAGTGAGCCCCGGCCGCCCGAGGTAGATGGCTACACCTTC
CDR3 protein: CAISEPRPPEVDGYTF

D gene: TRBD2
clone size: -
V gene: TRBV6-1
J gene: TRBJ2-1
CDR3 DNA: TGTGCCAGCAGTGAAACTAGCGGGAGGGCCTGGGCCTACAATGAGCAGTTCTTC
CDR3 protein: CASSETSGRAWAYNEQFF

D gene: TRBD2
clone size: -
V gene: TRBV9
J gene: TRBJ2-1
CDR3 DNA: TGTGCCAGCAGCGTCGGGGGGGGTAGCTCCTACAATGAGCAGTTCTTC
CDR3 protein: CASSVGGGSSYNEQFF

D gene: -
clone size: once
V gene: TRBV6-1
J gene: TRBJ1-2
CDR3 DNA: TGTGCCAGCAGTGAAGCGCAGGAGGGCTATGGCTACACCTTC
CDR3 protein: CASSEAQEGYGYTF

D gene: TRBD2
clone size: -
V gene: TRBV5-6
J gene: TRBJ2-2
CDR3 DNA: TGTGCCAGCAGGACGGGGGGGCCCCTAACCGGGGAGCTGTTTTTT
CDR3 protein: CASRTGGPLTGELFF

D gene: TRBD1
clone size: -
V gene: TRBV2
J gene: TRBJ1-2
CDR3 DNA: TGTGCCAGCAGTGCCGACAGGGAATGTTGTGGCTACACCTTC
CDR3 protein: CASSADRECCGYTF

D gene: TRBD2
clone size: -
V gene: TRBV2
J gene: TRBJ2-5
CDR3 DNA: TGTGCCAGCAGTGAAGTCTGGGAGGGGCACGAGGAGACCCAGTACTTC
CDR3 protein: CASSEVWEGHEETQYF

D gene: TRBD1
clone size: -
V gene: TRBV6-1
J gene: TRBJ1-5
CDR3 DNA: TGTGCCAGCGGACAGGGCAATCAGCCCCAGCATTTT
CDR3 protein: CASGQGNQPQHF

D gene: -
clone size: -
V gene: TRBV28
J gene: TRBJ2-7
CDR3 DNA: TGTGCCAGCAGTTCCCCCCTGTCTGGCAGGGAATCCTACGAGCAGTACTTC
CDR3 protein: CASSSPLSGRESYEQYF

D gene: -
clone size: -
V gene: TRBV19
J gene: TRBJ1-2
CDR3 DNA: TGTGCCAGTAGTATAGATCGGTTTTCTTCTGTCTACACCTTC
CDR3 protein: CASSIDRFSSVYTF

D gene: TRBD1
clone size: -
V gene: TRBV5-6
J gene: TRBJ1-2
CDR3 DNA: TGTGCCAGCAGCCACCCCAAGGGACAGGGTTACGGCTACACCTTC
CDR3 protein: CASSHPKGQGYGYTF

D gene: -
clone size: -
V gene: TRBV5-3
J gene: TRBJ1-6
CDR3 DNA: TGTGCCAGAAGCTTTCCACCTTGGGGGGGCGAAGGTTATAATTCACCCCTCCACTTT
CDR3 protein: CARSFPPWGGEGYNSPLHF

D gene: TRBD2
clone size: -
V gene: TRBV5-4
J gene: TRBJ2-5
CDR3 DNA: TGTGCCAGCAGCTCCCAGACTAGCGCGGGGACCCAGTACTTC
CDR3 protein: CASSSQTSAGTQYF

D gene: TRBD1
clone size: -
V gene: TRBV10-3
J gene: TRBJ2-2
CDR3 DNA: TGTGCCATCAGTGAGGGACAGGGGTACGGGGAGCTGTTTTTT
CDR3 protein: CAISEGQGYGELFF

D gene: TRBD2
clone size: -
V gene: TRBV5-1
J gene: TRBJ2-3
CDR3 DNA: TGCGCCAGCAGCCCCGGACTAGGTCAAGATACGCAGTATTTT
CDR3 protein: CASSPGLGQDTQYF

D gene: -
clone size: once
V gene: TRBV7-2
J gene: TRBJ2-5
CDR3 DNA: TGTGCCAGCAGCTTATTCTCGGGAGTTGAGACCCAGTACTTC
CDR3 protein: CASSLFSGVETQYF

D gene: TRBD1
clone size: once
V gene: TRBV5-8
J gene: TRBJ1-4
CDR3 DNA: TGTGCCAGCAGCCGCGAAGGACAGGGGGGAACAACTAATGAAAAACTGTTTTTT
CDR3 protein: CASSREGQGGTTNEKLFF

D gene: -
clone size: -
V gene: TRBV6-6
J gene: TRBJ2-7
CDR3 DNA: TGTGCCAGCAGTTTCAGCTCCTACGAGCAGTACTTC
CDR3 protein: CASSFSSYEQYF

D gene: -
clone size: -
V gene: TRBV10-1
J gene: TRBJ2-1
CDR3 DNA: TGCGCCAGCAGTGTACTAGTGAATGAGCAGTTCTTC
CDR3 protein: CASSVLVNEQFF

D gene: -
clone size: -
V gene: TRBV2
J gene: TRBJ2-5
CDR3 DNA: TGTGCCAGCATCCCTAGGGAAGGGGTAGAGACCCAGTACTTC
CDR3 protein: CASIPREGVETQYF

D gene: TRBD2
clone size: -
V gene: TRBV14
J gene: TRBJ2-7
CDR3 DNA: TGTGCCAGCAGCCCGCTGGGACTAAGCTCCTACGAGCAGTACTTC
CDR3 protein: CASSPLGLSSYEQYF